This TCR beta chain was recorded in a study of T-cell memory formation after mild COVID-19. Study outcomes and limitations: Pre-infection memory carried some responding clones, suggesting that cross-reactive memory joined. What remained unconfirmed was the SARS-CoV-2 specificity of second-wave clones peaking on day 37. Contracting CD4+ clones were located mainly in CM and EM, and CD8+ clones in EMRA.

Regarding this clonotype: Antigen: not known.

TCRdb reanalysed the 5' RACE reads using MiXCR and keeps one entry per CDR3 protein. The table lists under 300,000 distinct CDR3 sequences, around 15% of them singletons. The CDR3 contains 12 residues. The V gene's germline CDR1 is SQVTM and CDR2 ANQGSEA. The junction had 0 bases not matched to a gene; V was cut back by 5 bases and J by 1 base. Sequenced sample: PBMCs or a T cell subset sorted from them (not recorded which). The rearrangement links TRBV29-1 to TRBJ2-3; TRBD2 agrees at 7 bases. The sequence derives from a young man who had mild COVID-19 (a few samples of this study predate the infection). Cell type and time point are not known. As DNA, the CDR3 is TGCAGCGTTCGGGGGGGCACAGATACGCAGTATTTT. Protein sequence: CSVRGGTDTQYF.